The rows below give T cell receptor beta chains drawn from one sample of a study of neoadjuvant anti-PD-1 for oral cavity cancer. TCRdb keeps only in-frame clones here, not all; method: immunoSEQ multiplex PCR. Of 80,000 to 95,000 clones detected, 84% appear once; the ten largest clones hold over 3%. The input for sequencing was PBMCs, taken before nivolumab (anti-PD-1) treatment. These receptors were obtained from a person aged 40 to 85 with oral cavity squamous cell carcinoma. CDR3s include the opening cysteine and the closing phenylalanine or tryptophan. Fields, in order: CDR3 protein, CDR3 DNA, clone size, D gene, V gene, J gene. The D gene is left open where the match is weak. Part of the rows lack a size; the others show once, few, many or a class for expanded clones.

CASSTFGGEGANVLTF	TGTGCCAGCAGCACCTTCGGGGGGGAAGGGGCCAACGTCCTGACTTTC	-	TRBD2	TRBV5-4	TRBJ2-6
CASSSGLAGTNTGELFF	TGTGCCAGCAGCTCTGGACTAGCGGGAACGAACACCGGGGAGCTGTTTTTT	few	TRBD2	TRBV7-3	TRBJ2-2
CASSQEINTGELFF	TGTGCCAGCAGCCAAGAAATTAACACCGGGGAGCTGTTTTTT	-	-	TRBV14	TRBJ2-2
CARSSPRAPNYGYTF	TGTGCCAGAAGCTCTCCCAGGGCACCTAACTATGGCTACACCTTC	-	-	TRBV5-3	TRBJ1-2
CASSLDRVGRTNEKLFF	TGCGCCAGCAGCTTGGACAGGGTAGGGAGAACTAATGAAAAACTGTTTTTT	-	-	TRBV5-1	TRBJ1-4
CASSLGPTSTEDLNYGYTF	TGTGCCAGCAGCTTAGGGCCTACCTCCACAGAAGACCTTAACTATGGCTACACCTTC	few	-	TRBV7-9	TRBJ1-2
CASSPGPGGYNEQFF	TGTGCCAGCAGCCCGGGGCCTGGGGGGTACAATGAGCAGTTCTTC	-	-	TRBV5-6	TRBJ2-1
CASSEGLAPSTDTQYF	TGTGCCAGCAGCGAGGGACTAGCGCCTAGCACAGATACGCAGTATTTT	-	TRBD2	TRBV11-3	TRBJ2-3
CSAPSRPQGRSSRTEAFF	TGCAGCGCCCCGTCGCGCCCACAGGGGAGAAGTTCGAGAACTGAAGCTTTCTTT	-	TRBD1	TRBV29-1	TRBJ1-1
CASSLAGWGETQYF	TGCGCCAGCAGCTTGGCCGGCTGGGGGGAGACCCAGTACTTC	-	-	TRBV5-1	TRBJ2-5
CASTFGANTEAFF	TGTGCCAGCACGTTCGGGGCCAACACTGAAGCTTTCTTT	-	-	TRBV6-5	TRBJ1-1
CASSPPARGVYGYTF	TGTGCCAGCAGCCCGCCCGCCAGAGGGGTCTATGGCTACACCTTC	-	-	TRBV4-2	TRBJ1-2
CASSSQGAGTEAFF	TGTGCCAGCAGCTCACAGGGGGCTGGGACTGAAGCTTTCTTT	few	TRBD1	TRBV6-1	TRBJ1-1
CASSLMGDRATGNTIYF	TGTGCCAGCAGCCTGATGGGAGACAGGGCGACGGGAAACACCATATATTTT	-	TRBD1	TRBV9	TRBJ1-3
CASSLALMTQSNQPQHF	TGTGCCAGCAGCTTAGCGCTAATGACACAGAGCAATCAGCCCCAGCATTTT	-	-	TRBV7-8	TRBJ1-5
CASTALNTGELFF	TGTGCCAGCACAGCGTTGAACACCGGGGAGCTGTTTTTT	-	-	TRBV2	TRBJ2-2
CASSPRLAGFEQYF	TGTGCCAGCTCACCGCGACTAGCGGGATTCGAGCAGTACTTC	-	TRBD2	TRBV18	TRBJ2-7
CARRKQGAETQYF	TGTGCCAGAAGAAAACAGGGGGCAGAGACCCAGTACTTC	-	TRBD1	TRBV2	TRBJ2-5
CATSRDYYEQYF	TGTGCCACCAGCAGAGACTACTACGAGCAGTACTTC	-	-	TRBV15	TRBJ2-7
CASSLGDTENTGELFF	TGTGCCAGCAGCTTGGGGGACACAGAAAACACCGGGGAGCTGTTTTTT	-	-	TRBV5-6	TRBJ2-2
CASSDVRDMSYEQYF	TGCGCCAGCAGTGACGTCCGGGACATGTCCTACGAGCAGTACTTC	once	-	TRBV10-1	TRBJ2-7
CASSLVQANTEAFF	TGTGCCAGCAGCTTAGTTCAGGCAAACACTGAAGCTTTCTTT	-	-	TRBV7-2	TRBJ1-1
CASSEAPAGDGPRYF	TGTGCCAGCAGTGAAGCCCCAGCGGGAGATGGCCCCCGGTACTTC	-	TRBD2	TRBV2	TRBJ2-4
CASSLSRLAGGWNEQFF	TGTGCCAGCAGTCTCTCCCGACTTGCGGGAGGGTGGAATGAGCAGTTCTTC	-	TRBD2	TRBV28	TRBJ2-1
CASSPAVYEQYF	TGTGCCAGCAGCCCCGCCGTTTACGAGCAGTACTTC	-	-	TRBV7-8	TRBJ2-7
CASSSGLASPHEQYF	TGTGCCAGCAGCTCAGGACTAGCTTCCCCCCACGAGCAGTACTTC	-	TRBD2	TRBV7-2	TRBJ2-7
CSASNPYEQYF	TGCAGCGCCTCCAACCCCTACGAGCAGTACTTC	-	-	TRBV20-1	TRBJ2-7
CASSAPGQGTEQYF	TGCGCCAGCAGCGCACCGGGACAGGGAACCGAGCAGTACTTC	-	TRBD1	TRBV5-1	TRBJ2-7
CASSRRMNTEAFF	TGCGCCAGCAGCCGACGGATGAACACTGAAGCTTTCTTT	-	-	TRBV10-1	TRBJ1-1
CASSSSGLVGEQFF	TGTGCCAGCAGCTCCTCGGGATTGGTCGGTGAGCAGTTCTTC	once	-	TRBV7-2	TRBJ2-1
CASSYRVQETQYF	TGTGCCAGCAGTTACAGGGTTCAAGAGACCCAGTACTTC	-	-	TRBV6-6	TRBJ2-5
CASSLGLSSYEQYF	TGTGCCAGCAGTTTGGGACTGAGCTCCTACGAGCAGTACTTC	-	-	TRBV27	TRBJ2-7
CASSQQNAVSEQFF	TGCGCCAGCAGCCAACAAAACGCAGTTAGTGAGCAGTTCTTC	-	-	TRBV4-1	TRBJ2-1
CASPPTGFHTEAFF	TGTGCCAGCCCTCCTACGGGGTTCCACACTGAAGCTTTCTTT	-	-	TRBV28	TRBJ1-1
CASSPTRYQETQYF	TGCGCCAGCAGCCCCACACGTTACCAAGAGACCCAGTACTTC	-	-	TRBV4-1	TRBJ2-5
CASRGGVTDYGYTF	TGTGCCAGCAGGGGGGGCGTGACAGACTATGGCTACACCTTC	-	-	TRBV6-5	TRBJ1-2
CASSYSSLGAFNEQFF	TGTGCCAGCAGTTACTCCTCTCTAGGGGCCTTCAATGAGCAGTTCTTC	-	-	TRBV6-5	TRBJ2-1
CASSYRTGYANEQFF	TGCGCCAGCAGCTACAGGACAGGGTATGCTAATGAGCAGTTCTTC	-	TRBD1	TRBV5-1	TRBJ2-1
CASSVDRGQHGYTF	TGCGCCAGCAGCGTGGACAGGGGGCAGCATGGCTACACCTTC	-	TRBD1	TRBV5-1	TRBJ1-2
CAIKGGSSGRLTDTQYF	TGTGCCATCAAGGGAGGTTCTAGCGGGCGTCTCACAGATACGCAGTATTTT	-	TRBD2	TRBV10-3	TRBJ2-3
CASSEVRGTYEQYF	TGTGCCAGCAGTGAGGTCCGGGGAACCTACGAGCAGTACTTC	-	-	TRBV6-1	TRBJ2-7
CASSSGVGGGGRVLQETQYF	TGCGCCAGCAGCTCCGGAGTGGGGGGCGGAGGGAGGGTCCTCCAAGAGACCCAGTACTTC	-	-	TRBV5-1	TRBJ2-5
CATGWSYQQYF	TGTGCCACCGGTTGGTCTTATCAGCAGTACTTC	-	-	TRBV10-3	TRBJ2-7
CASSQGISYEQYF	TGCGCCAGCAGCCAGGGGATATCCTACGAGCAGTACTTC	-	-	TRBV5-1	TRBJ2-7
CASSLGLVGYDGYTF	TGTGCCAGCAGCTTGGGTCTAGTTGGTTACGATGGCTACACCTTC	-	-	TRBV5-4	TRBJ1-2
CASSLILGEAFF	TGTGCCAGCTCCCTAATCTTAGGTGAAGCTTTCTTT	-	-	TRBV28	TRBJ1-1
CASSIDSSGSGTDTQYF	TGTGCCAGTAGTATAGACTCTAGCGGGAGCGGCACAGATACGCAGTATTTT	-	TRBD2	TRBV19	TRBJ2-3
CASGRGAPDTDTQYF	TGTGCCAGTGGAAGGGGGGCGCCGGACACAGATACGCAGTATTTT	-	-	TRBV9	TRBJ2-3
CASSFGGKLAGNNEQFF	TGTGCCAGCAGCTTTGGGGGGAAGCTAGCGGGAAACAATGAGCAGTTCTTC	-	TRBD2	TRBV5-8	TRBJ2-1
CAIRSEGMNTEAFF	TGTGCCATCCGGTCGGAGGGAATGAACACTGAAGCTTTCTTT	-	-	TRBV10-3	TRBJ1-1
CASRGTGDQPQHF	TGTGCCAGCAGAGGGACAGGGGATCAGCCCCAGCATTTT	few	TRBD1	TRBV25-1	TRBJ1-5
CASRTGLQGTEAFF	TGTGCCAGCAGGACCGGACTCCAAGGCACTGAAGCTTTCTTT	-	-	TRBV2	TRBJ1-1
CASGVGGWTSGVGELFF	TGTGCTAGTGGCGTTGGCGGATGGACTAGCGGTGTCGGGGAGCTGTTTTTT	-	TRBD2	TRBV12-5	TRBJ2-2